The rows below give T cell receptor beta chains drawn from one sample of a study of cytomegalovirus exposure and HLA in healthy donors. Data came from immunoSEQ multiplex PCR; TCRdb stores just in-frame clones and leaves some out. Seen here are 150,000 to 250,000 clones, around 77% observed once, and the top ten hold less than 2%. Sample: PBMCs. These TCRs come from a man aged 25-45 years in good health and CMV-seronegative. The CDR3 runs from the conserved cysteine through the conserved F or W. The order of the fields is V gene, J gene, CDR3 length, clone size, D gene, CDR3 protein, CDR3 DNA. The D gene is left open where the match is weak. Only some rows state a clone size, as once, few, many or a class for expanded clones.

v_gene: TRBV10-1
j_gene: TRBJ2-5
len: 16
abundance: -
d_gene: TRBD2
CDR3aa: CASSELAGGSQETQYF
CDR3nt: TGCGCCAGCAGTGAGCTAGCGGGAGGCTCACAAGAGACCCAGTACTTC

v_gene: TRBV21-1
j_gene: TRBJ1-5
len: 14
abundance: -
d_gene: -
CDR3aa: CARSYLIPYQPQHF
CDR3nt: TGTGCCCGATCCTATCTGATACCATATCAGCCCCAGCATTTT

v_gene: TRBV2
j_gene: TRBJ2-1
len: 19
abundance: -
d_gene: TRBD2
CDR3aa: CASSVPLAGGGASYNEQFF
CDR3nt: TGTGCCAGCAGTGTCCCGTTAGCGGGAGGCGGTGCTTCATACAATGAGCAGTTCTTC

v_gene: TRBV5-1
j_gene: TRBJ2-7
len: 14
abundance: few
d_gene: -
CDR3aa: CASSLTNPTYEQYF
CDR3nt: TGCGCCAGCAGCTTGACTAACCCCACCTACGAGCAGTACTTC

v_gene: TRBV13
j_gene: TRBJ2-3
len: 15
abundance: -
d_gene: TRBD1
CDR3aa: CASSFGQGGTDTQYF
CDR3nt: TGTGCCAGCAGCTTTGGACAGGGGGGGACAGATACGCAGTATTTT

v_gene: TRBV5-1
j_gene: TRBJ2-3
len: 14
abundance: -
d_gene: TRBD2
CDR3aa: CASSPGTSGIRQYF
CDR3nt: TGCGCCAGCAGCCCCGGGACTAGCGGGATACGGCAGTATTTT

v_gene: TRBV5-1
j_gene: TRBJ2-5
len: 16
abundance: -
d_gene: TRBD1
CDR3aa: CASSLGTGRHQETQYF
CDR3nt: TGCGCCAGCAGCTTGGGGACAGGGAGGCACCAAGAGACCCAGTACTTC

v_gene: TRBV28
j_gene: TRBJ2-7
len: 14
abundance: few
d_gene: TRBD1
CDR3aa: CASSKDRDPDEQYF
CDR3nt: TGTGCCAGCAGTAAGGACAGGGATCCGGACGAGCAGTACTTC

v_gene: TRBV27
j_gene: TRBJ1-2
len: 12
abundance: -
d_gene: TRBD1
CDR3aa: CASSPGQGPGTF
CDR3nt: TGTGCCAGCAGTCCCGGACAGGGTCCGGGCACCTTC

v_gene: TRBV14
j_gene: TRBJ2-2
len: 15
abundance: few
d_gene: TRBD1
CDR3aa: CASSPRTGGTGELFF
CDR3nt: TGTGCCAGCAGCCCTAGGACAGGGGGCACCGGGGAGCTGTTTTTT

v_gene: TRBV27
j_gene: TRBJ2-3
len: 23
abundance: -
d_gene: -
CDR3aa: CASSLSFPPASMGGVFSTDTQYF
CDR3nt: TGTGCCAGCAGTTTATCGTTCCCCCCCGCTTCCATGGGGGGAGTTTTTTCGACAGATACGCAGTATTTT

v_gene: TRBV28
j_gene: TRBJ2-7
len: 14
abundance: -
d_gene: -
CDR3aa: CASSLGTGAYEQYF
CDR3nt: TGTGCCAGCAGTTTGGGTACAGGCGCTTACGAGCAGTACTTC

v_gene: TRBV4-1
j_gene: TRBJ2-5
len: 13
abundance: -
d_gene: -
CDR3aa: CASSQVGGETQYF
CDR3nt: TGCGCCAGCAGCCAAGTAGGAGGGGAGACCCAGTACTTC

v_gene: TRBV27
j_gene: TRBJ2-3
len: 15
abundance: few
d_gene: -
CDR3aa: CASSLEGRGTDTQYF
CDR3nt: TGTGCCAGCAGTTTAGAGGGCAGGGGTACAGATACGCAGTATTTT

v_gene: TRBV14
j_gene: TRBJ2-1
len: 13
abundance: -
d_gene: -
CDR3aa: CASSQDLRKREFF
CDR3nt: TGTGCCAGCAGCCAAGATCTTCGCAAGCGGGAGTTCTTC

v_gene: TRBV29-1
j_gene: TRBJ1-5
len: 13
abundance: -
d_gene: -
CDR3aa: CSVGRGSNQPQHF
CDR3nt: TGCAGCGTGGGTCGGGGAAGCAATCAGCCCCAGCATTTT